The next 6 T cell receptor beta chains were all read from a single sample in a study of blood T cell repertoires in COVID-19. Profiled with immunoSEQ multiplex PCR; TCRdb holds only in-frame clones, not every one. Here the sample spans about 230,000 clones, 85% being singletons. The specimen sequenced was peripheral blood. The receptor source for this set is a man aged 50-60 years with COVID-19, enrolled during active disease.

V gene TRBV5-1 combines with J gene TRBJ2-1, with TRBD1 identical over 8 bases. The CDR3 spans 16 residues. Looked up from germline, CDR1 is SGHRS and CDR2 is YFSETQ. V lost 0 bases and J lost 8; bases outside the gene matches: 10. The CDR3 reads CASSLGQGRSWDEQFF. Written as DNA, the CDR3 is TGCGCCAGCAGCTTGGGACAGGGGAGGAGCTGGGATGAGCAGTTCTTC.

CDR3 residues: CASGERDSNNSPLHF. In DNA form, the CDR3 reads TGTGCCAGCGGGGAACGGGACAGTAATAATTCACCCCTCCACTTT. This chain uses TRBV5-4 with TRBJ1-6; TRBD1 aligns across 7 bases. The CDR3 sequence is 15 residues long. V gave up 7 bases and J gave up 5 bases; unmatched junction bases: 9. Germline V gene data show CDR1 as SGHNT and CDR2 as YYREEE (reference sequence). Complete variable domain (other parts from reference TRBV5-4 and TRBJ1-6): ETGVTQSPTHLIKTRGQQVTLRCSSQSGHNTVSWYQQALGQGPQFIFQYYREEENGRGNFPPRFSGLQFPNYSSELNVNALELDDSALYLCASGERDSNNSPLHFGNGTRLTVT.

This sequence joins TRBV24-1 and TRBJ2-3; 8 bases line up with TRBD1. The CDR3 totals 16 residues. The ends lost 5 bases at V and 3 bases at J; junction bases unmatched: 9. CDR1 KGHDR and CDR2 SFDVKD come from the germline V gene. The CDR3 DNA reads as TGTGCCACCAGTGGTCCGGGACAGGATTTTACAGATACGCAGTATTTT. This sequence encodes CATSGPGQDFTDTQYF.

V and J are TRBV5-4 and TRBJ1-2; tentative D call: TRBD1 (6 bases). CDR1 and CDR2 from the germline V gene are SGHNT and YYREEE (reference sequence). The CDR3 consists of 15 residues. V was shortened by 0 bases and J by 4 bases, with 13 bases between the two germline ends. DNA for the CDR3: TGTGCCAGCAGCTTGGTAGGCAGGGGTACCTATGGCTACACCTTC. This gives the protein CASSLVGRGTYGYTF.

This chain uses TRBV15 with TRBJ2-7; 11 positions match TRBD1. V lost 1 base and J lost 6; bases outside the gene matches: 2. The CDR3 has 14 amino acids. Germline V gene lookup returns CDR1 LNHNV and CDR2 YYDKDF (reference sequence). CDR3 sequence: CATSRGTGGGEQYF. The DNA for the CDR3 is TGTGCCACCAGCAGAGGGACAGGGGGCGGCGAGCAGTACTTC.

The chain has TRBV3-1 (or the pseudogene TRBV3-2) and TRBJ1-6, with D unclear. This CDR3 region has 14 residues. Per the germline V gene, CDR1 is LGHDT and CDR2 is YNNKEL (reference sequence). V was trimmed by 5 bases and J by 10 bases, leaving 15 bases between them. The CDR3 spells CASSALLRLSPLHF. CDR3 nucleotide sequence: TGTGCCAGCAGCGCCCTACTCCGGTTATCACCCCTCCACTTT.